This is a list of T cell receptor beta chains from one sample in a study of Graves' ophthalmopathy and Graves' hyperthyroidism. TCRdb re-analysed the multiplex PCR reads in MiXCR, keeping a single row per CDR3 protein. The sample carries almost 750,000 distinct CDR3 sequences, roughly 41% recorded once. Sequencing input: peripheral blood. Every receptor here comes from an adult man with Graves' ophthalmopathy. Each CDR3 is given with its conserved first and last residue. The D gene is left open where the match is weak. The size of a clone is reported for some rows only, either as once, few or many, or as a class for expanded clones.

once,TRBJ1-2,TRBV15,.,TGTGCCACCAGCAGAGGGGATCCAACTGGCTACACCTTC,CATSRGDPTGYTF
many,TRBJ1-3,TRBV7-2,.,TGTGCCAGCAGCACCCGACAGGAGCTCTCTGGAAACACCATATATTTT,CASSTRQELSGNTIYF
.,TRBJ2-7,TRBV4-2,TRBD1,TGTGCCAGCAGCCGATGGACAGGGTCCGAGCAGTACTTC,CASSRWTGSEQYF
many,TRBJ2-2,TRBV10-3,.,TGTGCCATCAGGGGAGCAAACACCGGGGAGCTGTTTTTT,CAIRGANTGELFF
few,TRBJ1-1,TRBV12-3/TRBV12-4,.,TGTGCCAGCCTCCCAGGGCTAGGGAACACTGAAGCTTTCTTT,CASLPGLGNTEAFF
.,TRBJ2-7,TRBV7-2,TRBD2,TGTGCCAGCAGCGCCGGACTAGCGGGACCCGAGCAGTACTTC,CASSAGLAGPEQYF
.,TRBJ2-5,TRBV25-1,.,TGTGCCAGCGTTGCCGCTAGCGACGTAGAGACCCAGTACTTC,CASVAASDVETQYF
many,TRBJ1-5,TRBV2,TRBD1,TGTGCCAGCAGTCGGACAGGGCGCAATCAGCCCCAGCATTTT,CASSRTGRNQPQHF
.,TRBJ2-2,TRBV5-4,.,TGCGCCAGCAGCTCCCTTCGGGGGGCGGGGACCGGGGAGCTGTTTTTT,CASSSLRGAGTGELFF
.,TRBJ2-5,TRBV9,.,TGTGCCAGCAGCCCAGAGAAAGGACCAGGGAAAGAGACCCAGTACTTC,CASSPEKGPGKETQYF
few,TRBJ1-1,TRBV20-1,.,TGCAGTGCTTACCCCAGAACAGGAGGCACTGAAGCTTTCTTT,CSAYPRTGGTEAFF
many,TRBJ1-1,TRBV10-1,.,TGCGCCAGCAGTGACGGCGGGATGAACACTGAAGCTTTCTTT,CASSDGGMNTEAFF
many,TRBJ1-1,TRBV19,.,TGTGCCAGTAGAACGGAGGGACAGAACACTGAAGCTTTCTTT,CASRTEGQNTEAFF
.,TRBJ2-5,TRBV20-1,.,TGCAGTGCCATAGATCCGGGGTTACGGGAGACCCAGTACTTC,CSAIDPGLRETQYF
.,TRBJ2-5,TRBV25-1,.,TGTGCCAGTATAGAAAAGACCCAGTACTTC,CASIEKTQYF
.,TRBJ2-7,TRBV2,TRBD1,TGTGCCAGCAGTGCACAGGGGGAGGTCTACGAGCAGTACTTC,CASSAQGEVYEQYF
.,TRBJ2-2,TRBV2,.,TGTGCCAGCAGTTGGGCCCTAGGGGTGGATACCGGGGAGCTGTTTTTT,CASSWALGVDTGELFF
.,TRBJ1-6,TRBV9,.,TGTGCCAGCAGCGTAGATCCTGAGGAGGGATCGTCACCCCTCCACTTT,CASSVDPEEGSSPLHF
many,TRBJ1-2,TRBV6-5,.,TGTGCCAGCACCAGAGGGAGTGGCTACACCTTC,CASTRGSGYTF
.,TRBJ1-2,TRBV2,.,TGTGCCAGTGTAACAGGCACGGACTATGGCTACACCTTC,CASVTGTDYGYTF
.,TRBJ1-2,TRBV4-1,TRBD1,TGCGCCAGCAGCCAAGCTCGGACAGGGGTGTATGGCTACACCTTC,CASSQARTGVYGYTF
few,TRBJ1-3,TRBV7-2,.,TGTGCCAGCAGCACTCAGGGGTTCTCTGGAAACACCATATATTTT,CASSTQGFSGNTIYF
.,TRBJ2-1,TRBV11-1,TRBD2,TGTGCCAGCAGCCTAGGTAGCGGGTTCGCGGCTGAGCAGTTCTTC,CASSLGSGFAAEQFF
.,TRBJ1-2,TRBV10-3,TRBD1,TGTGCTAGAGGACAGGGCTTGAATGGCTACACCTTC,CARGQGLNGYTF
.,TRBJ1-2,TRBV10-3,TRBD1,TGTGCCATCAGCGCGACTCAGGGGACAGGGGCGAACTATGGCTACACCTTC,CAISATQGTGANYGYTF
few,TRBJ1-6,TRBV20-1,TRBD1,TGCAGTGCCCAGGGGGTGGCCTATAATTCACCCCTCCACTTT,CSAQGVAYNSPLHF
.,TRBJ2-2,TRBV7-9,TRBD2,TGTGCCAGCAGCCCCCCTAGCGGGAGTGCCGGGGAGCTGTTTTTT,CASSPPSGSAGELFF
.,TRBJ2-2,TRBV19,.,TGTGCCAGTAGTAGGGGGTACACCGGGGAGCTGTTTTTT,CASSRGYTGELFF
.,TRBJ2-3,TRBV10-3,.,TGTGCCCTCTCTACAGATACGCAGTATTTT,CALSTDTQYF
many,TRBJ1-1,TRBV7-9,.,TGTGCCAGCAGCTTGTCGGGACATGGCACTGAAGCTTTCTTT,CASSLSGHGTEAFF
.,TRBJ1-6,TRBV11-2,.,TGTGCCAGCAGAACCTGGACGGGAGGTTCGCCCCTCCACTTT,CASRTWTGGSPLHF
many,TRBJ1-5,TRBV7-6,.,TGTGCCAGCAGCTTAGCCAGTACAGGGTTCAATCAGCCCCAGCATTTT,CASSLASTGFNQPQHF
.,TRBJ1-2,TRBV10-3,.,TGTGCCATCAGTGAGTCGAAATTAGACTATGGCTACACCTTC,CAISESKLDYGYTF
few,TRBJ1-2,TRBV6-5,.,TGTGCCACACGGTTTAACTATGGCTACACCTTC,CATRFNYGYTF
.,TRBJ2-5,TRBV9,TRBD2,TGTGCCAGCTCACCGTTCGCTAGCGGGAATCAAGAGACCCAGTACTTC,CASSPFASGNQETQYF
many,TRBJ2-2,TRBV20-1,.,TGCAGTGCTATTCGGACAGACACCGGGGAGCTGTTTTTT,CSAIRTDTGELFF
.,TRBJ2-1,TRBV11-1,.,TGTGCCAGCAGCTTAAGGGGAAGGTGGAATGAGCAGTTCTTC,CASSLRGRWNEQFF
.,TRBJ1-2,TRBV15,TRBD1,TGTGCCACCAGCAGAGAGGACAGGGGTGACTATGGCTACACCTTC,CATSREDRGDYGYTF
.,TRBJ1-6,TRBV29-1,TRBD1,TGCAGCAGCCGCACAGGGGGCATTAATTCACCCCTCCACTTT,CSSRTGGINSPLHF
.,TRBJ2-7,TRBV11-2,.,TGTGCCAGCAGCCCTGCGAAGGCGCACGAGCAGTACTTC,CASSPAKAHEQYF
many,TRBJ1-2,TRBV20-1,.,TGCAGTGCTGAGGAGACAACTAACTATGGCTACACCTTC,CSAEETTNYGYTF
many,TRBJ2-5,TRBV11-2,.,TGTGCCAGCAGCTTAAAGTTGGGGGCTGAGACCCAGTACTTC,CASSLKLGAETQYF
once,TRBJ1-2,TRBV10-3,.,TGTGCCATCAGTGGGGGGGCCGTGGACACCTTC,CAISGGAVDTF
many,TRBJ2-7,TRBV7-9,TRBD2,TGTGCCAGCAGCTTAGGGCGGGGGTCCGACGAGCAGTACTTC,CASSLGRGSDEQYF
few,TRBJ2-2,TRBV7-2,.,TGTGCCAGCAGCTTAAGGGGGGGGCCAAGCCGGGAGCTGTTTTTT,CASSLRGGPSRELFF
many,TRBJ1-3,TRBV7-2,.,TGTGCCAGCAGCTTAGCCCAGCCCGACTCTGGAAACACCATATATTTT,CASSLAQPDSGNTIYF
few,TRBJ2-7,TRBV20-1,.,TGCAGTGCCAGGAGGGACGGCCGTTCCGAGAGCTCCTACGAGCAGTACTTC,CSARRDGRSESSYEQYF
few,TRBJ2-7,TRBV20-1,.,TGCAGTGCTAGGGAGGACGGAATCAGGTACGAGCAGTACTTC,CSAREDGIRYEQYF
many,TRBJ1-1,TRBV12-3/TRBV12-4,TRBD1,TGTGCCAGCAGGGGAAGGACAGGGCACAACACTGAAGCTTTCTTT,CASRGRTGHNTEAFF
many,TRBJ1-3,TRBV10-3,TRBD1,TGTGCCATCAGGGGGGACAGAACGCCCATATATTTT,CAIRGDRTPIYF
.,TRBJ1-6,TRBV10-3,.,TGTGCCAGCAGCTTAGGAAGGGAAGGGACCTATAATTCACCCCTCCACTTT,CASSLGREGTYNSPLHF
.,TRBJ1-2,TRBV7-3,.,TGTGCCAGCAGCCCTAGTCGGATACAGTCCTATGGCTACACCTTC,CASSPSRIQSYGYTF
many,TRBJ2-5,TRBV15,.,TGTGCCACCAGCAGAGATGGACAGCGAATGGGGACCCAGTACTTC,CATSRDGQRMGTQYF
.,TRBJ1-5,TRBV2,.,TGTGCCAGCAGTGAACGGCAGGTCTATAGCAATCAGCCCCAGCATTTT,CASSERQVYSNQPQHF
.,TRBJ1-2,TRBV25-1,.,TGTGCCAGCAGTGAATACGGGACAACTAACTATGGCTACACCTTC,CASSEYGTTNYGYTF
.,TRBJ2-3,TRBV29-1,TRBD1,TGCAGCGTTGAAGAACCGGGACAGGCCCTCGATACGCAGTATTTT,CSVEEPGQALDTQYF